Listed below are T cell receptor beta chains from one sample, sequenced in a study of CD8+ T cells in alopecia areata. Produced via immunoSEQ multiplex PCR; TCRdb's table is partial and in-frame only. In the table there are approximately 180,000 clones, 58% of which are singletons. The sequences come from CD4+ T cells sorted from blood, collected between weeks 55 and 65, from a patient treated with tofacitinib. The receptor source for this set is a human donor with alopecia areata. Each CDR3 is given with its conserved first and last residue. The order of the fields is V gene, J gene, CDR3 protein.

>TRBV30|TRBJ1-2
CAWSIPGQAVYGYTF
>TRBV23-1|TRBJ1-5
CASNLRGNQPQHF
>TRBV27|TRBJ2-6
CASRLGAAGDVSSGANVLTF
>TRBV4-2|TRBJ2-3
CASRSGGFTDTQYF
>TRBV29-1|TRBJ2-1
CSVEVPIGGDEQFF
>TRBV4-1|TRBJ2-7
CASSHPSGGLSPRSGEQYF
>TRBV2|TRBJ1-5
CASSGGRNQPQHF
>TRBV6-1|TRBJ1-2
CASSEGVRSADGYTF
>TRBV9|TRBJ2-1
CASSPRQGVNEQFF
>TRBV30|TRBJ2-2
CAWSPIQSGELFF
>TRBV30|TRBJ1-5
CAWTPLGQGDQPQHF
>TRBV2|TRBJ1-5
CASSKIRGNQPQHF
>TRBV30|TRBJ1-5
CAWSIPGMPQHF
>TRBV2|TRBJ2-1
CASRQKTSGGYNEQFF
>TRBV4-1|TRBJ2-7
CASSQDSGWQESEQYF
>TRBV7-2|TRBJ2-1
CASSFRDEQFF
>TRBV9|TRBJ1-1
CASSVGTGNTEAFF
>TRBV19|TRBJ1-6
CASSIEGLGPLHF
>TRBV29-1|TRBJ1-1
CSASTGGDTEAFF
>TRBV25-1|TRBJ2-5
CASSEGVMAQETQYF
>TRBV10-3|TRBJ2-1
CAISGGPSSYNEQFF
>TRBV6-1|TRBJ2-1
CASSGPLGEQFF
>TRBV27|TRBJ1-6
CASSSGTGSSPLHF
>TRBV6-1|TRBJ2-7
CASRTYEQYF
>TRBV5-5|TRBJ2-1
CASSFNGYNEQFF
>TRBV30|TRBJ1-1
CAWIGGARITEAFF
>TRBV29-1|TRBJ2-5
CSQTANPGETQYF
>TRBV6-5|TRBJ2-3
CASTRMPTDTQYF
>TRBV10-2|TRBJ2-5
CASSEPGLAQYF
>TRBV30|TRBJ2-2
CATRRTSNTGELFF
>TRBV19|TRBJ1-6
CASRGSSYNSPLHF
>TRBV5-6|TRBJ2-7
CASSFWRSSYEQYF
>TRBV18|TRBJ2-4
CASSPGRGIQYF
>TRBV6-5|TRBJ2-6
CASSYSTDRGANVLTF
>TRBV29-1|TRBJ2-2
CSVDLGGRNTGELFF
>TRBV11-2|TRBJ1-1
CASSSGQTMNTEAFF
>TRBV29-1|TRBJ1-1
CSVEPPARLTEAFF
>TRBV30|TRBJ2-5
CAWVDGLQETQYF
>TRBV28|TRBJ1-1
CASSIALNTEAFF
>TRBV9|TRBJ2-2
CASSVGGGGLSGELFF
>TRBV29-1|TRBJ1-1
CSVVQSKFEAFF
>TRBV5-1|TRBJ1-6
CASFPQTHQSSYNSPLHF
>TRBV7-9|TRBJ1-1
CASSLPGQGKNTEAFF
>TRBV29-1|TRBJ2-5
CSEADGVQETQYF
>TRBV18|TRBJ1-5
CASSPFRNQPQHF
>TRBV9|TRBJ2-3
CASSRDTDTQYF
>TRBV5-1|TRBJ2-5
CASSLFGGVEETQYF
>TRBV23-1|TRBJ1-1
CATLPCRPAAFF
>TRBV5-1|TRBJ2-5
CASSLARGETQYF
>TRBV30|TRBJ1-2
CAWSVSGFGYTF